One sample yielded the 22 T cell receptor beta chains listed below, sequenced in a study of synovial regulatory T cells in juvenile arthritis (dated by TCRdb to the mid-2010s). Library preparation employed the immunoSEQ multiplex PCR assay. TCRdb took this table from immuneACCESS and kept in-frame rearrangements with V and J called. Such tables lack part of the clones; where checked against another copy, unresolved V genes explain under half of the gap, and the rest is unexplained. The sample's records list 10,000 or so clones. Of the sample, about 1.9% is held by the ten largest clones. Material: Treg cells from blood. What the cell subset or site label conveys for this sample: remaining (HLA-DR-negative) circulating blood Treg cells. The receptor source for this set is a donor aged 2-30 years with juvenile idiopathic arthritis.

This rearrangement joins TRBV5-1 to TRBJ1-2; as DNA is missing, the TRBD1 call by TCRdb cannot be tested. Germline assignment: CDR1 SGHRS and CDR2 YFSETQ. The length of the CDR3 is 13 residues. No DNA sequence was recorded. The CDR3 protein is CASSPGTGYGYTF.

CDR3 loop: CASSLVGTDTQYF. V usage is TRBV5-4 and J usage is TRBJ2-3. Germline V gene lookup returns CDR1 SGHNT and CDR2 YYREEE (reference sequence). The CDR3 totals 13 residues. The entry carries no DNA sequence. The full variable domain, rest sourced from reference TRBV5-4 and TRBJ2-3, is ETGVTQSPTHLIKTRGQQVTLRCSSQSGHNTVSWYQQALGQGPQFIFQYYREEENGRGNFPPRFSGLQFPNYSSELNVNALELDDSALYLCASSLVGTDTQYFGPGTRLTVL.

The rearrangement links TRBV5-1 to TRBJ2-2; the D gene TCRdb calls, TRBD2, cannot be checked with no DNA. The CDR3 sequence is 22 residues long. This entry has no DNA. In germline, CDR1 is SGHRS, CDR2 YFSETQ. CDR3 in amino acids: CASSRRTSGGARHIRDTGELFF.

V gene TRBV9 combines with J gene TRBJ2-3; TCRdb selects TRBD2, and the lack of DNA leaves this call unchecked. Germline assignment: CDR1 SGDLS and CDR2 YYNGEE. The CDR3 has 16 amino acids. No coding sequence is recorded. The CDR3 sequence: CASSIRLAGGVDTQYF.

The rearrangement uses TRBV19 and TRBJ2-5. Germline CDR1 reads LNHDA; CDR2 reads SQIVND (reference sequence). The CDR3 runs to 15 residues. Only the protein is on record. CDR3 residues: CASSSTRLSQETQYF.

The chain couples TRBV25-1 to TRBJ2-3; TCRdb returns TRBD1, unconfirmable since there is no DNA. From germline, CDR1 is MGHDK and CDR2 SYGVNS. The CDR3 runs to 14 residues. Nucleotide data are not available. The CDR3: CASSEGQGPDTQYF.

The gene calls are TRBV12-5 and TRBJ2-5; lacking DNA, the TRBD1 call made by TCRdb goes unchecked. The CDR3 totals 17 residues. No DNA sequence is on record. Germline-derived CDR1 and CDR2 are LGHNT and FRNRAP. The CDR3 sequence is CASGLLGTGVLGETQYF.

According to its frequency, this clone is medium-sized. The rearrangement links TRBV7-9 to TRBJ1-4. The CDR3 has 13 residues. A DNA sequence was not provided. Per germline, CDR1 SEHNR and CDR2 FQNEAQ (reference sequence). CDR3 in amino acids: CASQRGDFEKLFF. The entire variable domain, with the rest obtained from reference TRBV7-9 and TRBJ1-4, is as follows: DTGVSQNPRHKITKRGQNVTFRCDPISEHNRLYWYRQTLGQGPEFLTYFQNEAQLEKSRLLSDRFSAERPKGSFSTLEIQRTEQGDSAMYLCASQRGDFEKLFFGSGTQLSVL.

The V and J genes are TRBV19 and TRBJ2-4. Germline-derived CDR1 and CDR2 are LNHDA and SQIVND (reference sequence). The CDR3 loop spans 16 amino acids. Nucleotide data are not available. Here the CDR3 reads CASSNSGGGAKNIQYF.

V gene TRBV5-1 combines with J gene TRBJ1-1; TCRdb gives TRBD1 as the D gene, but with no DNA this cannot be confirmed. CDR3 length: 15 residues. Only the protein sequence is given. Germline CDR1 is SGHRS and CDR2 is YFSETQ. CDR3 residues: CASSFGTGRDTEAFF.

This rearrangement joins TRBV27 to TRBJ1-1; the TCRdb D gene call, TRBD1, has no DNA to confirm it. Germline values: CDR1 MNHEY, CDR2 SMNVEV (reference sequence). The CDR3 has 13 residues. The DNA is not on file. The chain's CDR3 is CASRNRGNTEAFF.

The chain is built from TRBV19 and TRBJ1-5. Looked up from germline, CDR1 is LNHDA and CDR2 is SQIVND (reference sequence). The CDR3 covers 16 residues. No nucleotide data were recorded. The CDR3: CASKDYRDGLNQPQHF. The whole variable domain, remainder taken from reference TRBV19 and TRBJ1-5, is DGGITQSPKYLFRKEGQNVTLSCEQNLNHDAMYWYRQDPGQGLRLIYYSQIVNDFQKGDIAEGYSVSREKKESFPLTVTSAQKNPTAFYLCASKDYRDGLNQPQHFGDGTRLSIL.

The rearrangement joins TRBV5-6 to TRBJ2-5; absent DNA, TCRdb's TRBD2 call cannot be checked. This CDR3 has 15 amino acids. A DNA sequence was not provided. Germline V CDR1 and CDR2: SGHDT, YYEEEE. CDR3 sequence reads: CASSKPGLGHYEQYF.

The rearrangement links TRBV6-5 to TRBJ2-2; TCRdb outputs TRBD2, but without DNA this stays unchecked. The CDR3 extends over 15 amino acids. The DNA is not on file. CDR1 and CDR2 (germline): MNHEY, SVGAGI. This chain's CDR3 is CASSSWTSGLGELFF.

The rearrangement uses TRBV5-1 and TRBJ2-5; absent DNA, TCRdb's TRBD1 call cannot be checked. Germline V gene lookup returns CDR1 SGHRS and CDR2 YFSETQ. The CDR3 is made up of 14 amino acids. No DNA is recorded. This CDR3 reads CASSPGQAQETQYF. The full variable domain, completed using reference TRBV5-1 and TRBJ2-5, is KAGVTQTPRYLIKTRGQQVTLSCSPISGHRSVSWYQQTPGQGLQFLFEYFSETQRNKGNFPGRFSGRQFSNSRSEMNVSTLELGDSALYLCASSPGQAQETQYFGPGTRLLVL.

CDR3: CASCKRLAPNEQFF. The V and J genes are TRBV5-1 and TRBJ2-1; TCRdb outputs TRBD2, but without DNA this stays unchecked. The CDR3 loop spans 14 amino acids. There is no recorded DNA. Germline values: CDR1 SGHRS, CDR2 YFSETQ.

The chain is built from TRBV28 and TRBJ1-2; the TCRdb D gene call, TRBD1, has no DNA to confirm it. CDR1 is MDHEN and CDR2 is SYDVKM in the germline V gene. The CDR3 length is 12 residues. The DNA sequence is not available. Here the CDR3 reads CASSPPLAGYTF.

J is TRBJ2-5 and V is TRBV6-1; TCRdb's D call, TRBD1, is unchecked because there is no DNA. This CDR3 comprises 16 residues. No DNA sequence was recorded. Per germline, CDR1 MNHNS and CDR2 SASEGT. This CDR3 reads CASSGALGAPEETQYF.

This chain joins TRBV5-4 and TRBJ1-2; the D call from TCRdb, TRBD1, cannot be confirmed without DNA. Germline-derived CDR1 and CDR2 are SGHNT and YYREEE (reference sequence). The CDR3 extends over 16 amino acids. The DNA is unrecorded. The CDR3 sequence is CASNRYRDRGNYGYTF.

The V and J genes are TRBV30 and TRBJ1-1. The CDR3 extends over 12 amino acids. The DNA is not on file. Germline CDR1 reads GTSNPN; CDR2 reads SVGIG (reference sequence). CDR3 protein: CAEDRFGGEAFF.

This chain joins TRBV10-1 and TRBJ2-7; TCRdb's assignment of TRBD2 cannot be checked, as there is no DNA. Per the germline V gene, CDR1 is WNHNN and CDR2 is SYGVQD (reference sequence). The CDR3 is 15 residues long. DNA was not recorded. The CDR3 sequence: CASSIPGRETYEQYF.

This sequence joins TRBV6-5 and TRBJ2-5. The CDR3 consists of 13 residues. Only the protein sequence is given. Germline V lookup: CDR1 MNHEY, CDR2 SVGAGI. CDR3 residues: CASSSPGKETQYF.